This TCR beta chain was identified during a study of Ad26.COV2.S vaccination and SARS-CoV-2 variants. TCRdb's copy holds only in-frame clones and misses some; the assay was immunoSEQ multiplex PCR. The profile shows around 300,000 clones, approximately 90% of them singletons. Stated treatment: some 20 received Ad26.COV2.S at low or high dose, single or two shots; 5 received placebo; per-sample allocation not given. Day 63 after the first injection of vaccine or placebo was the sampling time. This CDR3 has 16 amino acids. V was clipped by 3 bases and J by 2 bases, with 13 bases between them. From germline, CDR1 is SGHVS and CDR2 FQNEAQ.

The origin of this receptor is a person aged 18-60 years who received the Ad26.COV2.S COVID-19 vaccine or a placebo. The specimen comprised peripheral blood, sampled in a trial of Ad26.COV2.S vaccine versus placebo. The chain combines TRBV7-8 with TRBJ1-4; D gene ambiguous. The CDR3 reads CASSFWQDFTNEKLFF. The CDR3 DNA reads as TGTGCCAGCAGCTTTTGGCAGGATTTTACTAATGAAAAACTGTTTTTT.